The clone carrying this TCR beta chain showed up just a few times. Its antigen is not known. This entry is derived from a study of blood T cells in healthy people across ages. For the second PCR, which ran for roughly 7 to 11 cycles, a sample-barcoded 5' primer and a J-beta primer mix were used. Each CDR3 protein gets one entry after TCRdb re-called the 5' RACE reads with MiXCR. The sample has approximately 1,700,000 distinct CDR3 sequences, more than 35% seen once. Overall study results and limits: Samples with more naive T cells showed higher observed beta diversity. A roughly linear age-dependent decrease characterized TCR beta diversity per million T cells.

The CDR3 runs to 16 residues. CDR1 and CDR2 (germline): MDHEN, SYDVKM. Between the trimmed V and J ends, which lost 4 bases and 7 bases, there was a span of 22 bases. Sequenced: blood. The TCR sequence derives from a human donor in good health. The gene calls are TRBV28 and TRBJ1-2, with D possibly matching TRBD1 (6 bases). The CDR3 sequence is CASSYPGTMITFGYTF. In nucleotides, the CDR3 is TGTGCCAGCAGTTACCCAGGGACAATGATAACTTTTGGCTACACCTTC.